Reported below is one T cell receptor (beta chain). The record originates from a study of blood T cell repertoires in COVID-19. In the study overall: Italy, Spain and the United States were the sources of the convalescent and acute COVID-19 samples. The analysed material was cDNA or gDNA that came from T cells, B-cell-depleted T cells, or PBMCs.

This CDR3 contains 19 residues. Using immunoSEQ multiplex PCR, the repertoire was profiled, and TCRdb retains in-frame clones only, with some absent. This sample has 250,000 to 300,000 clones, with just under 90% found just once. The chain links TRBV21-1 to TRBJ2-1; the D call of TRBD2 is as the table states it, not checked on the DNA. TRBV21-1 is a pseudogene locus. Sequencing was carried out using peripheral blood. The clonotype comes from a woman aged 40 to 50 with acute or convalescent COVID-19. CDR3 region: CASSKEGKSGLRSYNEQFF. Here the CDR3 DNA reads TGTGCCAGCAGCAAAGAGGGTAAATCAGGACTCAGGTCCTACAATGAGCAGTTCTTC.